This record covers a single TCR beta chain. No antigen is known for it. The source of the sample is a study of T cells in Graves' hyperthyroidism and ophthalmopathy. Study observations and caveats: Ophthalmopathy was predicted by the model a median of roughly 6.6 months ahead of onset.

The blood sample dates from first hyperthyroidism diagnosis, preceding any ophthalmopathy symptoms. The CDR3 regions of TCR beta were amplified from RNA transcripts. The TCR CDR3 first-round RT-PCR relied on the HTBI primer set. TCRdb itself ran the multiplex PCR reads through MiXCR, one entry per CDR3 protein. This sample has 550,000 to 650,000 distinct CDR3 sequences, with around 14% found just once. V lost 6 bases and J 4 bases, leaving 22 bases between the germline ends. This CDR3 is built from 16 residues. Per germline, CDR1 MNHEY and CDR2 SMNVEV (reference sequence). Specimen: blood. The origin of this receptor is a woman in her thirties with Graves' hyperthyroidism that later progressed to Graves' ophthalmopathy. This chain links TRBV27 with TRBJ2-7; D is perhaps TRBD1 or TRBD2 (5 bases each). CDR3 loop: CASSPSDGTIGYEQYF. As DNA, the CDR3 is TGTGCCAGCAGCCCTTCCGACGGGACCATTGGGTACGAGCAGTACTTC.